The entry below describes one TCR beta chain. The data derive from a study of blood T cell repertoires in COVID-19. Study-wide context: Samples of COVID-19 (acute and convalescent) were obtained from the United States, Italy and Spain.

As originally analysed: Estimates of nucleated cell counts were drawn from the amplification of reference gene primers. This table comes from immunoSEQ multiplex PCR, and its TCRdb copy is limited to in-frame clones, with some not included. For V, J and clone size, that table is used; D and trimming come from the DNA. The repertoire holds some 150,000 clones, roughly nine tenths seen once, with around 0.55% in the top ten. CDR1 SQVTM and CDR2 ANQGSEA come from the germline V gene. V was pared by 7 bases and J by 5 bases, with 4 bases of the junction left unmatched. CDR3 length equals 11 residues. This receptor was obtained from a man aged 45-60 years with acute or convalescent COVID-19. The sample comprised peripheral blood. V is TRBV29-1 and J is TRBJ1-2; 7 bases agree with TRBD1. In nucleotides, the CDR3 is TGCAGCGAGAGGACAGGTTATGGCTACACCTTC. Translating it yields CSERTGYGYTF. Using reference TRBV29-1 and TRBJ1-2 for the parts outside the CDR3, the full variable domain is SAVISQKPSRDICQRGTSLTIQCQVDSQVTMMFWYRQQPGQSLTLIATANQGSEATYESGFVIDKFPISRPNLTFSTLTVSNMSPEDSSIYLCSERTGYGYTFGSGTRLTVV.